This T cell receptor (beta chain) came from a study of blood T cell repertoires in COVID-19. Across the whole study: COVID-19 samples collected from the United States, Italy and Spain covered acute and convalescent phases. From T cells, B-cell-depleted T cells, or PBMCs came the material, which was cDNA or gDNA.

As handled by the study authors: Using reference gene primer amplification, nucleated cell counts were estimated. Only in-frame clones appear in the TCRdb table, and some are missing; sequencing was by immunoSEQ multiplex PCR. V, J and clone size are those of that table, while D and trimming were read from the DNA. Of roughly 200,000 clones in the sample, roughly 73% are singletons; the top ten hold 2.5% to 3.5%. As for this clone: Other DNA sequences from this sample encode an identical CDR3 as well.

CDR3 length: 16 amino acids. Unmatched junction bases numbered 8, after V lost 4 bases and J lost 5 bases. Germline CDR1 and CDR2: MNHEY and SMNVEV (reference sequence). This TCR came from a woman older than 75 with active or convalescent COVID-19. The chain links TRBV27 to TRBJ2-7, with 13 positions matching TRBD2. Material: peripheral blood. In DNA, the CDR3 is TGTGCCAGCAGTTCCCTCGGACTAGCGGGGGTCCACGAGCAGTACTTC. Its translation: CASSSLGLAGVHEQYF.